This section outlines one T cell receptor (beta chain) sequence together with its context. Its target is not known. This specimen belongs to a study of OX40 agonist ivuxolimab in advanced cancers. The wider study: Patients in the trial were receiving intravenous ivuxolimab every 2 weeks, at doses of 0.01 to 10 mg/kg. Study-wide findings and caveats: Partial responders at 0.1-3.0 mg/kg showed near-lowest clonal expansion.

Some clones are missing from TCRdb's copy, which holds only in-frame ones; the method was immunoSEQ multiplex PCR. The sample has roughly 65,000 clones; around 87% are singletons. Patients were ruled out by autoimmune disease history or systemic immunosuppression. Germline V gene sequence: CDR1 MNHEY, CDR2 SVGAGI. The CDR3 runs 10 residues. V gave up 11 bases and J gave up 8 bases, with 12 bases separating them. The receptor comes from an adult with an advanced solid tumor such as melanoma, head and neck, liver or kidney cancer. This sequence joins TRBV6-5 and TRBJ1-2; D call uncertain. The sequencing here drew on CD4+ or CD8+ T cells sorted from blood, taken in a trial of the OX40 agonist ivuxolimab. This CDR3 is CAAGREGYTF. The CDR3 DNA reads TGTGCCGCCGGGCGTGAAGGCTACACCTTC.